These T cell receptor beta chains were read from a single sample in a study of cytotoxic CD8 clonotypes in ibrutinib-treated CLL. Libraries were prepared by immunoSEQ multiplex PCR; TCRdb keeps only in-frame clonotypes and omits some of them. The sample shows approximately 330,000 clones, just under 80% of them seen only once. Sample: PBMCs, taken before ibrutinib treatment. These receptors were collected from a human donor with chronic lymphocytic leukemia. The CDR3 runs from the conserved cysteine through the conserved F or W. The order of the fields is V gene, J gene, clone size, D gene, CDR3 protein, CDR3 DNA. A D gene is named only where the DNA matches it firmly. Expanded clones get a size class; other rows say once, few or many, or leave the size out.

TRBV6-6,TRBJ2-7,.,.,CASSSGAYEQYF,TGTGCCAGCAGTTCTGGGGCCTACGAGCAGTACTTC
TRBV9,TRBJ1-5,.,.,CASSVSGGPNQPQHF,TGTGCCAGCAGCGTATCGGGTGGACCCAATCAGCCCCAGCATTTT
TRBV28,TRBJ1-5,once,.,CASMSRAVGNQPQHF,TGTGCCAGCATGAGTAGGGCAGTAGGCAATCAGCCCCAGCATTTT
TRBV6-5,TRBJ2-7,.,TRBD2,CASSYSGASGSSEQYF,TGTGCCAGCAGTTACTCCGGAGCCAGCGGGAGTTCCGAGCAGTACTTC
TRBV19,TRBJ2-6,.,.,CASSMVQGLSNVLTF,TGTGCCAGTAGTATGGTTCAGGGTTTGAGCAACGTCCTGACTTTC
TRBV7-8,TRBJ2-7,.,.,CASSLDEAIYEQYF,TGTGCCAGCAGCTTAGACGAAGCAATCTACGAGCAGTACTTC
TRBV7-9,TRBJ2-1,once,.,CASKRASSNEQFF,TGTGCCAGCAAGAGGGCCTCTAGCAATGAGCAGTTCTTC
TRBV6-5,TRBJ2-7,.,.,CASRRDPKYEQYF,TGTGCCAGCAGGCGGGACCCCAAGTACGAGCAGTACTTC
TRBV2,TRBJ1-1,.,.,CASSERGRAEAFF,TGTGCCAGCAGTGAACGGGGTCGGGCTGAAGCTTTCTTT
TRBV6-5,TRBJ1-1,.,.,CASSSYTEAFF,TGTGCCAGCAGCTCGTACACTGAAGCTTTCTTT
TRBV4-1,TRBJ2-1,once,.,CASSQDEDSAYNEQFF,TGCGCCAGCAGCCAAGATGAGGACAGTGCCTACAATGAGCAGTTCTTC
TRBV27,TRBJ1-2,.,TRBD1,CASSTAGTGTNYGYTF,TGTGCCAGCAGTACCGCCGGGACAGGGACGAACTATGGCTACACCTTC
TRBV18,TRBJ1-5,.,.,CASSPTRYSNQPQHF,TGTGCCAGCTCACCAACTAGATATAGCAATCAGCCCCAGCATTTT
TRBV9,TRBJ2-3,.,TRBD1,CASSKGATDTQYF,TGTGCCAGCAGTAAGGGGGCTACAGATACGCAGTATTTT
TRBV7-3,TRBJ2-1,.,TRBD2,CASSLTGESGSSYNEQFF,TGTGCCAGCAGCTTAACGGGGGAAAGCGGGAGCTCCTACAATGAGCAGTTCTTC
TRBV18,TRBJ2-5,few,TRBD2,CASSMSSGTNQETQYF,TGTGCCAGCTCTATGTCTAGCGGGACTAACCAAGAGACCCAGTACTTC
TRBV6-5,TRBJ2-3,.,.,CASNPRAEFTDTQYF,TGTGCCAGCAACCCACGAGCGGAGTTCACAGATACGCAGTATTTT
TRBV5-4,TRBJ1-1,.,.,CASSPAKNTEAFF,TGTGCCAGCAGCCCCGCAAAGAACACTGAAGCTTTCTTT
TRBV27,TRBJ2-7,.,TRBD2,CASSLRGTSGTFGNEQYF,TGTGCCAGCAGTTTAAGGGGGACTAGCGGGACATTTGGCAACGAGCAGTACTTC
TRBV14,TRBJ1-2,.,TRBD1,CASSPGTAYGYTF,TGTGCCAGCAGCCCAGGGACAGCTTATGGCTACACCTTC
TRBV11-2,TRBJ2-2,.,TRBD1,CASSSRQGVNTGELFF,TGTGCCAGCAGCTCGAGACAGGGAGTAAACACCGGGGAGCTGTTTTTT
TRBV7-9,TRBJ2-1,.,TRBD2,CASSSLAGAYNEQFF,TGTGCCAGCAGCTCTCTAGCGGGAGCCTACAATGAGCAGTTCTTC
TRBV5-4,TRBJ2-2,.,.,CASSSGLESGELFF,TGTGCCAGCAGCTCGGGATTAGAGTCCGGGGAGCTGTTTTTT
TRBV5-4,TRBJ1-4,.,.,CASSLEGGWGEKLFF,TGTGCCAGCAGCTTGGAGGGGGGATGGGGTGAAAAACTGTTTTTT
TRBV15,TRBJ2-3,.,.,CATSRDLLSSTRGTDTQYF,TGTGCCACCAGCAGAGATCTATTGTCTTCGACCCGGGGGACAGATACGCAGTATTTT
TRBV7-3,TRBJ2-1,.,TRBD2,CASSLIAGTYNEQFF,TGTGCCAGCAGCTTAATAGCGGGGACGTACAATGAGCAGTTCTTC
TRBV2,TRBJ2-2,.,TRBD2,CASSELLAGEYTGELFF,TGTGCCAGCAGTGAATTGCTAGCGGGAGAGTACACCGGGGAGCTGTTTTTT
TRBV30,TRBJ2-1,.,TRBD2,CACGDCVGTSVSYNEQFF,TGTGCCTGTGGGGATTGCGTCGGGACTAGCGTATCCTACAATGAGCAGTTCTTC
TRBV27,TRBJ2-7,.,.,CASSFGGYEQYF,TGTGCCAGCAGTTTCGGGGGCTACGAGCAGTACTTC